The clone carrying this T cell receptor (beta chain) was recorded many times. Its target is not known. There were TCR beta CDR3 regions amplified from RNA transcripts. The primer set for the first-round RT-PCR of the TCR CDR3 was HTBI. TCRdb re-derived calls from the multiplex PCR reads in MiXCR, one entry per CDR3 protein. The sample lists about 400,000 distinct CDR3 sequences; around 14% were seen once. CDR3 length: 15 residues. V was cut by 6 bases and J by 9 bases, with 21 bases left in between. This entry comes from a study of T cells in Graves' hyperthyroidism and ophthalmopathy. Whole-study findings and limits: Most clonotypes that expanded in the thyroid above 0.001 also showed up in blood.

Absence of ophthalmopathy progression within 18 months defined stable Graves' hyperthyroidism. The sample taken for sequencing was blood. The TCR originated in a woman younger than 45 with Graves' hyperthyroidism. The chain uses TRBV12-3 or TRBV12-4 and TRBJ2-1; a weak D match, TRBD1 (6 bases). The CDR3 reads CASRQTGLGWGEQFF. The CDR3 DNA reads TGTGCCAGCAGACAAACAGGGCTCGGCTGGGGTGAGCAGTTCTTC.